This T cell receptor beta chain is drawn from a study of T-cell reconstitution after alpha-beta-depleted transplantation in children. The CDR3 has 13 amino acids. V was pared by 5 bases and J by 3 bases, with 4 bases of the junction left unmatched. CDR1 is DFQATT and CDR2 is SNEGSKA in the germline V gene (reference sequence). Preparation of the TCRbeta library involved a method that used unique molecular identifiers. TCRdb re-analysed the PCR reads in MiXCR, keeping a single row per CDR3 protein. The sample includes roughly 200,000 distinct CDR3 sequences, roughly 7.1% of them seen just once. In this sample, this clonotype turned up a few times.

The sequences come from PBMCs, collected before TCRalphabeta/CD19-depleted stem cell transplant. The receptor was derived from a boy younger than 10 with acute lymphoblastic leukemia, due to receive a stem cell transplant. The chain employs TRBV20-1 and TRBJ2-5; 9 positions match TRBD2. CDR3 region: CSARAGGKETQYF. CDR3 nucleotides: TGCAGTGCTCGGGCGGGGGGGAAAGAGACCCAGTACTTC.